A single sample gave rise to the 7 T cell receptor beta chains below, sequenced in a study of identical twins. MiXCR was run by TCRdb on the 5' RACE reads, yielding one entry per CDR3 protein. This table has 200,000 to 250,000 distinct CDR3 sequences, about 12% appearing once. The sample also formed part of further work on yellow fever vaccine responses in identical twins.

Sequencing used memory (CD45RO+) T cells sorted from blood. These TCRs come from a woman in her late teens or twenties in good health.

This clonotype has at least ten counts. The CDR3 nucleotides are TGTGCCACCAGCAGACAGGGGAAAAATCAGCCCCAGCATTTT. Its protein product is CATSRQGKNQPQHF. This rearrangement joins TRBV15 to TRBJ1-5; perhaps TRBD1 as D (6 bases). V shed 2 bases and J shed 4 bases, with 9 bases lying between them. Germline-derived CDR1 and CDR2 are LNHNV and YYDKDF (reference sequence). The CDR3 totals 14 residues.

The chain carries TRBV7-2 and TRBJ2-1; no firm D call. Germline V CDR1 and CDR2: SGHTA, FQGNSA. Trimming left V 5 bases short and J 4 bases short, with 12 bases between. The CDR3 spans 14 residues. In DNA, the CDR3 is TGTGCCAGCAGCCCCTTAATGGCGTACAATGAGCAGTTCTTC. It codes for CASSPLMAYNEQFF.

The chain joins TRBV7-2 to TRBJ2-7; TRBD2 matches 10 bases. The length of the CDR3 is 15 residues. The germline CDR1 and CDR2 sequences are SGHTA and FQGNSA. V gave up 5 bases and J gave up 3 bases; unmatched junction bases: 7. For the CDR3, the DNA is TGTGCCAGCAGCCCGTCTAGCGGGAGACTCTACGAGCAGTACTTC. The encoded protein is CASSPSSGRLYEQYF. The full variable domain, with the rest looked up from reference TRBV7-2 and TRBJ2-7, is GAGVSQSPSNKVTEKGKDVELRCDPISGHTALYWYRQSLGQGLEFLIYFQGNSAPDKSGLPSDRFSAERTGGSVSTLTIQRTQQEDSAVYLCASSPSSGRLYEQYFGPGTRLTVT.

The chain employs TRBV15 and TRBJ1-1; D unclear. V shed 1 base and J shed 1 base, with 4 bases lying between them. Per germline, CDR1 LNHNV and CDR2 YYDKDF (reference sequence). The CDR3 spans 13 residues. This CDR3 is CATSRASNTEAFF. In nucleotides, the CDR3 is TGTGCCACCAGCAGAGCATCGAACACTGAAGCTTTCTTT.

The rearrangement links TRBV11-2 to TRBJ2-7, with 7 bases that match TRBD2. The germline V gene has CDR1 SGHAT and CDR2 FQNNGV. CDR3 size: 19 residues. V shed 0 bases and J 6 bases; nucleotides not matched to a gene: 20. DNA of the CDR3: TGTGCCAGCAGCTTAGAGCCCCCGACCCTAGCGGTGAAGCTCAGCGAGCAGTACTTC. Encoded protein: CASSLEPPTLAVKLSEQYF.

The genes are TRBV7-2 and TRBJ1-1; tentatively, D is TRBD1 (6 bases). V was shortened by 1 base and J by 4 bases, with 10 bases between the two germline ends. The CDR3 runs 14 residues. The germline V gene encodes CDR1 SGHTA and CDR2 FQGNSA. The DNA for the CDR3 is TGTGCCAGCAGCTTAGTTCAGGGGAGCACTGAAGCTTTCTTT. Translation: CASSLVQGSTEAFF.

This clonotype showed up just a few times. The V call is TRBV18, the J call TRBJ2-1; perhaps TRBD2 as D (7 bases). The CDR3 has 15 residues. The V end lost 3 bases, the J end lost 13 bases, and 22 bases lay between the germline ends. Germline V gives CDR1 KGHSH, CDR2 LQKENI. CDR3 DNA sequence: TGTGCCAGCTCACCGGCCCGGGGGGCGGCCTCAAAACAGTTCTTC. Protein: CASSPARGAASKQFF.